The clone carrying this TCR beta chain was observed a few times. TCR beta CDR3 region amplification was performed from RNA transcripts. The primer set for the first-round RT-PCR of the TCR CDR3 was HTBI. MiXCR, applied by TCRdb to the multiplex PCR reads, yields one record per CDR3 protein. Of fewer than 600,000 distinct CDR3 sequences listed, over 13% are singletons. This entry is derived from a study of T cells in Graves' hyperthyroidism and ophthalmopathy. The V segment lost 5 bases and the J segment 1 base; nucleotides outside the gene matches: 7. The germline V gene has CDR1 SEHNR and CDR2 FQNEAQ (reference sequence). The CDR3 is made up of 15 amino acids.

Material for sequencing was blood. This TCR was recovered from a woman aged 18-35 years with Graves' hyperthyroidism. The chain recombines TRBV7-9 with TRBJ1-1; 7 positions agree with TRBD1. Written as DNA, the CDR3 is TGTGCCAGCAGCCTTAGACAGGGCGGGAACACTGAAGCTTTCTTT. Translated, it gives CASSLRQGGNTEAFF. Using reference TRBV7-9 and TRBJ1-1 for the parts outside the CDR3, the full variable domain is DTGVSQNPRHKITKRGQNVTFRCDPISEHNRLYWYRQTLGQGPEFLTYFQNEAQLEKSRLLSDRFSAERPKGSFSTLEIQRTEQGDSAMYLCASSLRQGGNTEAFFGQGTRLTVV.